This T cell receptor beta chain was found in a study of quantifying T cell responses using KT2 cells. Study information: TCR alpha and beta constant-region primers primed reverse transcription of RNA.

The cDNA 3' end received a ligated oligonucleotide with a UMI. The first PCR ran 4 to 5 cycles with an equimolar RC1.1 and RC1.2 beta primer mix. TCRdb re-called the UMI-ligation and nested PCR reads through MiXCR, storing one row per CDR3 protein. The sample consists of about 41,000 distinct CDR3 sequences, about 18% of them appearing once. Germline values: CDR1 KGHSH, CDR2 LQKENI. With 4 bases clipped from V and 2 bases from J, the junction kept 5 bases outside the gene matches. The CDR3 covers 15 residues. The J gene is TRBJ2-7, the V gene TRBV18; 10 nucleotides match TRBD1. Sequencing input: PBMCs spiked with cells of the T cell clone KT2. The receptor was isolated from a human donor. CDR3 loop: CASSLTGTGAYEQYF. CDR3 nucleotide sequence: TGTGCCAGCTCACTGACCGGGACAGGGGCCTACGAGCAGTACTTC.